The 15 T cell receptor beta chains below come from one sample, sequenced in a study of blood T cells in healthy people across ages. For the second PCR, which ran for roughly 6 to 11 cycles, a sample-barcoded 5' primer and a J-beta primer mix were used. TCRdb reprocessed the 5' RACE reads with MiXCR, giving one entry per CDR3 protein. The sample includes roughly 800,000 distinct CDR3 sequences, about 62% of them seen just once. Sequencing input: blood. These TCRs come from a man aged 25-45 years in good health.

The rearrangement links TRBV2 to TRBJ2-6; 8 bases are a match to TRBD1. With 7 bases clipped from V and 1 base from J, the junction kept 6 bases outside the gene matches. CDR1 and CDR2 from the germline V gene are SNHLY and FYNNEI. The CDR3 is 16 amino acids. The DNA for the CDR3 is TGTGCCAGCATAAGGGACAGGCAATCTGGGGCCAACGTCCTGACTTTC. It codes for CASIRDRQSGANVLTF.

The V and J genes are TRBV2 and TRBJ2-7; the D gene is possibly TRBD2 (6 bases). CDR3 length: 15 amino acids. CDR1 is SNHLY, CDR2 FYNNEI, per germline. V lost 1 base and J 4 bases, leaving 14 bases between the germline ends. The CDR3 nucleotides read TGTGCCAGCAGTGAAGGATCCGGGAGCCTTTACGAGCAGTACTTC. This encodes CASSEGSGSLYEQYF. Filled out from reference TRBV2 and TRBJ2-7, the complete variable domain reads EPEVTQTPSHQVTQMGQEVILRCVPISNHLYFYWYRQILGQKVEFLVSFYNNEISEKSEIFDDQFSVERPDGSNFTLKIRSTKLEDSAMYFCASSEGSGSLYEQYFGPGTRLTVT.

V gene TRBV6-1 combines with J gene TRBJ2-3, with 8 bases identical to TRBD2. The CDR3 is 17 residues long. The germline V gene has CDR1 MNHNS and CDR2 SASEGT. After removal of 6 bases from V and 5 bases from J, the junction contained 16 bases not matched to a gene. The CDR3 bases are TGTGCCAGCAGAAGACCCTACACAAGCGGGAGTCAAGATACGCAGTATTTT. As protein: CASRRPYTSGSQDTQYF.

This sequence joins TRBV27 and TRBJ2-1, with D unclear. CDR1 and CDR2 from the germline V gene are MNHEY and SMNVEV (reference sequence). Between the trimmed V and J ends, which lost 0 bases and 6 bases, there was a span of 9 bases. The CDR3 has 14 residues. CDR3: CASSLSVVSNEQFF. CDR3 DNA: TGTGCCAGCAGTTTATCGGTGGTCAGCAATGAGCAGTTCTTC.

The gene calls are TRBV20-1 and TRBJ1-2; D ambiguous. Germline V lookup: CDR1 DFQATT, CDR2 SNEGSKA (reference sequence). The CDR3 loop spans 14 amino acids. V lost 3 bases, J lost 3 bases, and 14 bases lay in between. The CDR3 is CSARTAENDYGYTF. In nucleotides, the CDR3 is TGCAGTGCTAGGACGGCCGAAAACGACTATGGCTACACCTTC.

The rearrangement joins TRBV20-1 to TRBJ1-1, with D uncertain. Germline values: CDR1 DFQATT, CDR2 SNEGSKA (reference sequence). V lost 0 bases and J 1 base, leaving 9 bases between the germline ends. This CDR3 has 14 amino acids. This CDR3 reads CSARESATNTEAFF. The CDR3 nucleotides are TGCAGTGCTAGAGAGTCAGCGACGAACACTGAAGCTTTCTTT.

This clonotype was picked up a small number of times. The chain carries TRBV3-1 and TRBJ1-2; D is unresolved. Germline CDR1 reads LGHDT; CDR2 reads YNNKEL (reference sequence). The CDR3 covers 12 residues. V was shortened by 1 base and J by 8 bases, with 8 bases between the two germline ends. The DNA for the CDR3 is TGTGCCAGCAGCCAAGGCGCGAAAGGCTACACCTTC. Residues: CASSQGAKGYTF.

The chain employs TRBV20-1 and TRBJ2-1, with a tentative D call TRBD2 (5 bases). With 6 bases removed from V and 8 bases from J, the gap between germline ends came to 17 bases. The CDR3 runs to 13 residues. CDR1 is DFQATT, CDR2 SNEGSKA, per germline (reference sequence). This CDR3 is CSARQELGDEQFF. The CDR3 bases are TGCAGTGCAAGGCAGGAGTTGGGAGATGAGCAGTTCTTC.

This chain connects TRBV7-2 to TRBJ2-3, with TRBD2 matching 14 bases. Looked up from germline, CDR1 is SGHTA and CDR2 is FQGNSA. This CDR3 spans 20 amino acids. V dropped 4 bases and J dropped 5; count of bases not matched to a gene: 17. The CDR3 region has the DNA TGTGCCAGCAGCTCTCGGACCGGGACTAGCGGGAGAGGGGTCTTAGATACGCAGTATTTT. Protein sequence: CASSSRTGTSGRGVLDTQYF.

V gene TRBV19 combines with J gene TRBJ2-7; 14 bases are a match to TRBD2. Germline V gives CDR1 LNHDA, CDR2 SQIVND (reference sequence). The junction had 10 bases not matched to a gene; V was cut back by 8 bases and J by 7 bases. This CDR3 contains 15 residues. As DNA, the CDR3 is TGTGCCAGTCGACTAGCGGGGGGGAACTACAATGAGCAGTACTTC. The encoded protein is CASRLAGGNYNEQYF.

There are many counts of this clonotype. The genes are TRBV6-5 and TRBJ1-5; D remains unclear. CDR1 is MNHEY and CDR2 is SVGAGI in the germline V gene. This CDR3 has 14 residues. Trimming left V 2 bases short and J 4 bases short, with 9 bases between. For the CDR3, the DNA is TGTGCCAGCAGTTACGGCAGCAGGAATCAGCCCCAGCATTTT. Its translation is CASSYGSRNQPQHF.

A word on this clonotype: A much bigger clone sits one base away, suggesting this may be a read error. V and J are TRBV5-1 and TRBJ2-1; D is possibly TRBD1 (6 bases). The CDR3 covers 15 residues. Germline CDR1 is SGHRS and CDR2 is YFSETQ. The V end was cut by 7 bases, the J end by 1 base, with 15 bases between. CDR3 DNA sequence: TGCGCCAGCCTCCAGGGGATGGGGTCCTACAATGAGCAGTTCTTC. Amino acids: CASLQGMGSYNEQFF.

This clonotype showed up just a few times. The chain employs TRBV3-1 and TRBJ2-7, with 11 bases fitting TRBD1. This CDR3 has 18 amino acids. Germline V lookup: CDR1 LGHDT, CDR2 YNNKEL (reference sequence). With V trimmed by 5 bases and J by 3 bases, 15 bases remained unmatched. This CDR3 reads CASSKDNQGTGGLYEQYF. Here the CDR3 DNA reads TGTGCCAGCAGCAAGGACAACCAAGGGACAGGGGGGCTCTACGAGCAGTACTTC.

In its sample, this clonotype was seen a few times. The CDR3 nucleotides are TGCAGCGTTGAATCCACCGGAGGGGGCGAGCAGTACTTC. This sequence encodes CSVESTGGGEQYF. J is TRBJ2-5 and V is TRBV29-1; possibly TRBD1 or TRBD2 for D (6 bases each). The J call is in doubt because the DNA end fits TRBJ2-7 better. The CDR3 has 13 residues. Germline V gene lookup returns CDR1 SQVTM and CDR2 ANQGSEA.

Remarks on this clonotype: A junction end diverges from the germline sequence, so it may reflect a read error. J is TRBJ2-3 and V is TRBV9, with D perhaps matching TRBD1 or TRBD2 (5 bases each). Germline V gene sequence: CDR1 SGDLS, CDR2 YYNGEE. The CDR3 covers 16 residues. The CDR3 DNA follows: TGTGCCAGCGGCGTAGATGGGGGTGCTGTGCCAGATACGCAGTATTTT. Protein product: CASGVDGGAVPDTQYF.